This T cell receptor (beta chain) is drawn from a study of blood T cell repertoires in COVID-19 (dated by TCRdb to between 2020 and 2021). As for the study more broadly: Samples from collaborators originated in the United States, Italy and Spain and spanned both the acute and convalescent phases of COVID-19. The samples were drawn from the first 160 participants of the ongoing ImmuneRACE study and from 950 to 1,500 subjects provided by 6 global collaborators. The sample metadata nearly always contained a de-identified subject ID, COVID-19 status, age in years and sex. Subjects who had been exposed to COVID-19, were actively infected with it, or had recovered from it provided the deeply sampled blood TCRbeta repertoires that made up the dataset. Where available, HLA class I and class II types were taken from metadata supplied by the sample provider and were not determined by assay-based typing. The material from the prospective study consisted of cDNA or gDNA derived from T cells, B-cell-depleted T cells, or PBMCs. The repertoires were released in a freely available public database intended as a resource for research on the immune response to SARS-CoV-2.

From the germline V gene, CDR1 is MGHRA and CDR2 is YSYEKL. Relative to germline, V is missing 4 bases and J is missing 6 bases, with 13 bases of the junction outside any gene match. From its cysteine to its phenylalanine, the CDR3 spans 16 amino acids. Just the 48-base CDR3 DNA is kept, in frame starting at base 1. Overall results and qualifications from the work: The quantity of clinical and demographic metadata differed by source and by participant and was supplied without curation.

Whole blood was collected in K2EDTA tubes by collaborating institutions according to the institutions' own protocols. For TCRbeta analysis, collaborator samples were shipped as frozen whole blood, as isolated PBMCs, or as DNA extracted from either sample type. The immunoSEQ Assay, a bias-controlled multiplex PCR, was used to amplify TCRbeta CDR3 regions from genomic DNA. The study's processing was this. The number of nucleated cells in each sample was estimated from the amplification of reference gene primers within the assay. Sequence reads were collapsed and filtered to measure the absolute abundance of every unique TCRbeta CDR3 rearrangement. Productive Simpson clonality was computed per sample as the square root of Simpson's diversity index over productive rearrangements. Imported from immuneACCESS, the table was reduced by TCRdb to in-frame sequences with V and J called. These copies leave out some clones; in studies compared against another copy, an unresolved V gene accounts for under half, and the cause of the remainder is not known. The DNA was the basis for D and trimming; V, J and clone size are from that table. In this sample the table shows around 100,000 clones, about 90% of which occur a single time. In total, the top ten clones hold about 6.9% of the sample.

A note on this clone: Its specific antigen is unknown. No base qualities exist here, and no much larger clone lies one base off it.

Sequenced: peripheral blood. The chain uses TRBV4-1 and TRBJ2-7; 9 junctional bases match TRBD1. This clonotype was sampled from a man aged 25-45 years in a cohort sampled during active COVID-19. DNA sequence: TGCGCCAGCAGCCGGAAGACAGGGGGTCTTTTGGGCGAGCAGTACTTC. Its translation reads: CASSRKTGGLLGEQYF.